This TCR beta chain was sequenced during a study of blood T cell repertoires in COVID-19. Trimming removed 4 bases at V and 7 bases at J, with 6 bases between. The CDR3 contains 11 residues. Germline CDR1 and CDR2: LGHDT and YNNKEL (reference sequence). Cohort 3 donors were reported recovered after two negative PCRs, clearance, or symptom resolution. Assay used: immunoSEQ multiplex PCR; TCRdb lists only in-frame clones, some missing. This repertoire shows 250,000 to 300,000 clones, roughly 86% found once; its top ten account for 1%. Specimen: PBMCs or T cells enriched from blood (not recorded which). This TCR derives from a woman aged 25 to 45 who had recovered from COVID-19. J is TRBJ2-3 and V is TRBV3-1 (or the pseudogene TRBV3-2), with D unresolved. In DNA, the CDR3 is TGTGCCAGCAGCCGAGTTAATACGCAGTATTTT. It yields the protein CASSRVNTQYF.